Following are 25 T cell receptor beta chains from one sample sequenced in a study of memory CD4+ T cells and cytomegalovirus serostatus. Profiling relied on immunoSEQ multiplex PCR, and the TCRdb table lists in-frame clones only, not all of them. This table holds approximately 50,000 clones, 70% to 75% found once. Single viable CD3+CD4+CD8-CD45RO+ cells were sorted as the memory CD4+ T cells. The sequenced material came from memory CD4+ T cells from blood. All receptors come from an adult in good health and CMV-seropositive.

The chain has TRBV19 and TRBJ2-2, with D hard to call. V gave up 8 bases and J gave up 8 bases, with 15 bases separating them. This CDR3 is built from 13 residues. Germline-derived CDR1 and CDR2 are LNHDA and SQIVND (reference sequence). CDR3 sequence reads: CASGEVIPGELFF. The CDR3 DNA sequence: TGTGCCAGTGGTGAAGTGATACCTGGGGAGCTGTTTTTT.

The chain links TRBV5-6 to TRBJ2-5, with a tentative D call TRBD2 (5 bases). Germline V gene lookup returns CDR1 SGHDT and CDR2 YYEEEE. The CDR3 loop spans 14 amino acids. V lost 4 bases to trimming and J lost 1 base, with 11 bases between them. CDR3 nucleotides: TGTGCCAGCAGCGTTAGGACTTCCCAAGAGACCCAGTACTTC. Its translation is CASSVRTSQETQYF.

The rearrangement links TRBV27 to TRBJ1-2, with D tentatively TRBD1 (5 bases). V was cut by 0 bases and J by 8 bases, with 16 bases left in between. The CDR3 sequence is 15 residues long. The V gene's germline CDR1 is MNHEY and CDR2 SMNVEV (reference sequence). The CDR3 region is CASSLSQQELEGYTF. The CDR3 DNA reads TGTGCCAGCAGTTTATCACAACAGGAGTTAGAAGGCTACACCTTC.

The chain recombines TRBV27 with TRBJ2-3, with D possibly TRBD2 on 6 matching bases. Germline-derived CDR1 and CDR2 are MNHEY and SMNVEV (reference sequence). The germline V and J ends were trimmed by 6 bases and 5 bases, with 12 bases remaining between them. The CDR3 runs 13 residues. CDR3 protein: CASSWGVEDTQYF. As DNA, the CDR3 is TGTGCCAGCAGCTGGGGGGTTGAAGATACGCAGTATTTT.

V usage is TRBV18 and J usage is TRBJ2-6; 7 bases map to TRBD1. Trimming cost V 2 bases and J 0 bases; bases outside gene matches: 7. Germline-derived CDR1 and CDR2 are KGHSH and LQKENI. The CDR3 totals 18 residues. The CDR3, as DNA: TGTGCCAGCTCACCATTGGCAGGGGGTCACTCTGGGGCCAACGTCCTGACTTTC. It is translated as CASSPLAGGHSGANVLTF. Based on the CDR3 plus reference TRBV18 and TRBJ2-6, the full variable domain is NAGVMQNPRHLVRRRGQEARLRCSPMKGHSHVYWYRQLPEEGLKFMVYLQKENIIDESGMPKERFSAEFPKEGPSILRIQQVVRGDSAAYFCASSPLAGGHSGANVLTFGAGSRLTVL.

A single count supports this clone. In nucleotides, the CDR3 is TGTGCCAGCAGCCCACCGACTAGTGGTTCCGGGGAGCTGTTTTTT. It specifies CASSPPTSGSGELFF. V usage is TRBV7-8 and J usage is TRBJ2-2, with D maybe TRBD2 (6 bases). This CDR3 contains 15 residues. Per germline, CDR1 SGHVS and CDR2 FQNEAQ. V lost 5 bases and J 6 bases, leaving 16 bases between the germline ends.

The rearrangement joins TRBV28 to TRBJ1-1; a possible D gene is TRBD1 (5 bases). CDR1 and CDR2 from the germline V gene are MDHEN and SYDVKM. The CDR3 is 14 amino acids. Trimming cost V 7 bases and J 0 bases, with 12 bases left between them. The CDR3 sequence is CASTYEGLNTEAFF. CDR3 DNA sequence: TGTGCCAGCACGTATGAGGGGCTGAACACTGAAGCTTTCTTT.

V usage is TRBV7-9 and J usage is TRBJ2-7; D is unresolved. The CDR3 is 16 residues long. CDR1 SEHNR and CDR2 FQNEAQ come from the germline V gene (reference sequence). Trimming removed 1 base at V and 0 bases at J, with 13 bases between. CDR3: CASSLGFLGSSYEQYF. CDR3 nucleotide sequence: TGTGCCAGCAGCTTAGGCTTTCTCGGAAGCTCCTACGAGCAGTACTTC.

The CDR3 sequence is CASSVVYGYTF. The CDR3 bases are TGTGCCAGCAGTGTGGTCTATGGCTACACCTTC. The V and J genes are TRBV6-1 and TRBJ1-2; D unclear. Germline V gives CDR1 MNHNS, CDR2 SASEGT. The CDR3 runs 11 residues. Trimming removed 4 bases from V and 4 bases from J, with 4 bases in between.

This sequence joins TRBV7-3 and TRBJ2-2; 8 nucleotides line up with TRBD1. CDR1 is SGHTA and CDR2 is FQGTGA in the germline V gene. This CDR3 region has 14 residues. V trimming: 5 bases; J trimming: 4 bases; junction bases outside the gene matches: 3. This chain's CDR3 is CASSRGQGTGELFF. CDR3 nucleotides: TGTGCCAGCAGCCGCGGACAGGGCACCGGGGAGCTGTTTTTT.

This chain uses TRBV6-6 with TRBJ2-5; D uncertain. Germline V gene lookup returns CDR1 MNHNY and CDR2 SVGAGI (reference sequence). The CDR3 is 12 residues long. Trimming took off 2 bases at V and 4 bases at J, with 5 bases between the two ends. CDR3 protein: CASSYPRETQYF. The CDR3 DNA reads TGTGCCAGCAGTTACCCTAGAGAGACCCAGTACTTC.

The V gene is TRBV10-2, the J gene TRBJ2-1; a weak D match, TRBD2 (6 bases). The CDR3 consists of 14 residues. V was trimmed by 7 bases and J by 0 bases, leaving 10 bases between them. Germline CDR1 WSHSY, CDR2 SAAADI. The CDR3 spells CASNDGSSYNEQFF. The CDR3 bases are TGCGCCAGCAACGACGGGAGCTCCTACAATGAGCAGTTCTTC.

This clone was counted only a few times. This chain links TRBV7-2 with TRBJ2-5; no definite D call. CDR3 length: 13 residues. Between the trimmed V and J ends, which lost 10 bases and 3 bases, there was a span of 15 bases. Germline CDR1 is SGHTA and CDR2 is FQGNSA. This CDR3 reads CATGRALEETQYF. For the CDR3, the DNA is TGTGCCACAGGTCGGGCATTAGAAGAGACCCAGTACTTC. Variable domain in full (rest from reference TRBV7-2 and TRBJ2-5): GAGVSQSPSNKVTEKGKDVELRCDPISGHTALYWYRQSLGQGLEFLIYFQGNSAPDKSGLPSDRFSAERTGGSVSTLTIQRTQQEDSAVYLCATGRALEETQYFGPGTRLLVL.

The J gene is TRBJ2-2, the V gene TRBV9; D call uncertain. Germline CDR1 and CDR2: SGDLS and YYNGEE. Trimming cost V 3 bases and J 7 bases, with 7 bases left between them. The CDR3 length is 12 residues. CDR3 sequence: CASSGIVGELFF. In DNA, the CDR3 is TGTGCCAGCAGCGGAATAGTCGGGGAGCTGTTTTTT.

The chain employs TRBV5-5 and TRBJ1-2; no firm D call. V was trimmed by 0 bases and J by 2 bases, leaving 11 bases between them. CDR1 and CDR2 (germline): SGHKS, YYEKEE (reference sequence). The CDR3 length is 15 residues. DNA of the CDR3: TGTGCCAGCAGCTTGGGGCCAGGTCCCAACTATGGCTACACCTTC. It specifies CASSLGPGPNYGYTF. The complete variable domain, with remaining parts taken from reference TRBV5-5 and TRBJ1-2, reads DAGVTQSPTHLIKTRGQQVTLRCSPISGHKSVSWYQQVLGQGPQFIFQYYEKEERGRGNFPDRFSARQFPNYSSELNVNALLLGDSALYLCASSLGPGPNYGYTFGSGTRLTVV.

This clone appeared once. This chain joins TRBV27 and TRBJ1-1; the D is unclear. With 7 bases removed from V and 1 base from J, the gap between germline ends came to 7 bases. CDR1 MNHEY and CDR2 SMNVEV come from the germline V gene (reference sequence). There are 12 residues in the CDR3. The CDR3 DNA is TGTGCCAGCATGGGCTGGAACACTGAAGCTTTCTTT. Translation gives CASMGWNTEAFF.

The rearrangement links TRBV6-6 to TRBJ2-3; possibly TRBD1 for D (7 bases). Between the trimmed V and J ends, which lost 6 bases and 6 bases, there was a span of 19 bases. The germline gives CDR1 MNHNY, CDR2 SVGAGI (reference sequence). CDR3 length: 15 amino acids. DNA for the CDR3: TGTGCCAGCAGAGTGGAGGGACAGCCTTATGATACGCAGTATTTT. This codes for CASRVEGQPYDTQYF.

This clone was recorded once. This chain links TRBV5-4 with TRBJ2-3; weak D call: TRBD2 (5 bases). The CDR3 contains 15 residues. Per the germline V gene, CDR1 is SGHNT and CDR2 is YYREEE (reference sequence). V shed 8 bases and J shed 0 bases, with 16 bases lying between them. In DNA, the CDR3 is TGTGCCAGTTCTAGCCCCAAAACTAGCACAGATACGCAGTATTTT. This encodes CASSSPKTSTDTQYF.

The rearrangement uses TRBV5-6 and TRBJ1-2; D might be TRBD1 (6 bases). The CDR3 runs 12 residues. Germline assignment: CDR1 SGHDT and CDR2 YYEEEE. V lost 4 bases, J lost 5 bases, and 9 bases lay in between. CDR3 DNA: TGTGCCAGCAGCCCAGGGGCTTATGGCTACACCTTC. Translation gives CASSPGAYGYTF.

The rearrangement joins TRBV29-1 to TRBJ1-1; D is uncertain. Trimming took off 4 bases at V and 5 bases at J, with 14 bases between the two ends. CDR1 is SQVTM, CDR2 ANQGSEA, per germline. This CDR3 has 13 residues. CDR3 nucleotide sequence: TGCAGCGTTGCAAGGATTATAGGAACTGAAGCTTTCTTT. It translates to CSVARIIGTEAFF.

The chain is built from TRBV7-8 and TRBJ2-7; D gene uncertain. This CDR3 contains 14 residues. CDR1 and CDR2 from the germline V gene are SGHVS and FQNEAQ. V lost 0 bases to trimming and J lost 7 bases, with 13 bases between them. CDR3 region: CASSLAGSAREQYV. CDR3 DNA sequence: TGTGCCAGCAGCTTAGCGGGTTCTGCGCGTGAGCAGTACGTC.

The rearrangement links TRBV7-9 to TRBJ2-2; no definite D call. This CDR3 comprises 14 residues. Germline CDR1 reads SEHNR; CDR2 reads FQNEAQ (reference sequence). The V end lost 5 bases, the J end lost 0 bases, and 7 bases lay between the germline ends. For the CDR3, the DNA is TGTGCCAGCAGCCCCCGGGCGAACACCGGGGAGCTGTTTTTT. Translation: CASSPRANTGELFF.

This chain uses TRBV5-6 with TRBJ2-1, with D perhaps matching TRBD2 (6 bases). The CDR3 is 13 amino acids. The germline V gene encodes CDR1 SGHDT and CDR2 YYEEEE. Trimming shortened V by 3 bases and J by 8 bases, and 12 bases separated the two germline ends. Here the CDR3 DNA reads TGTGCCAGCAGCTCGGGGAGCGGGTATGAGCAGTTCTTC. It encodes CASSSGSGYEQFF.

The chain carries TRBV9 and TRBJ1-2; tentatively, D is TRBD1 (5 bases). The V end lost 2 bases, the J end lost 3 bases, and 20 bases lay between the germline ends. Germline CDR1 reads SGDLS; CDR2 reads YYNGEE. The CDR3 runs 17 residues. As DNA, the CDR3 is TGTGCCAGCAGCGTGGGGGGGAGGCAGTTCCAGTACTATGGCTACACCTTC. Amino acids: CASSVGGRQFQYYGYTF.

The chain combines TRBV14 with TRBJ1-1, with 7 bases matching TRBD1. The junction had 6 bases not matched to a gene; V was cut back by 1 base and J by 4 bases. This CDR3 has 15 amino acids. CDR1 is SGHDN, CDR2 FVKESK, per germline. In DNA, the CDR3 is TGTGCCAGCAGCCAAGCTACAGACAGGGTCACTGAAGCTTTCTTT. It translates to CASSQATDRVTEAFF.